The text below deals with one T cell receptor beta chain. Its antigen remains unknown. The data originate from a study of Ad26.COV2.S vaccination and SARS-CoV-2 variants. Findings and limits, study-wide: Placebo recipients and vaccine recipients were similar in non-spike TCR breadth.

The assay was immunoSEQ multiplex PCR, and TCRdb's table has in-frame clones only and misses some. The sample lists about 350,000 clones, about 90% seen once, with about 3.9% in the top ten. V lost 5 bases and J lost 0, with 11 bases in between. Germline loops: CDR1 MNHEY, CDR2 SVGEGT. The CDR3 has 16 residues. The sequenced sample was peripheral blood, obtained after recovery from COVID-19. The V gene is TRBV6-2 or TRBV6-3, the J gene TRBJ2-6; possible D gene TRBD1, 5 bases. The source of this sequence is a human donor who had recovered from COVID-19. This chain's CDR3 is CASSDSISSGANVLTF. Here the CDR3 DNA reads TGTGCCAGCAGTGACAGTATTAGCTCTGGGGCCAACGTCCTGACTTTC.